This T cell receptor (beta chain) was recorded in a study of blood T cell repertoires in COVID-19. The CDR3 contains 14 residues. Germline loops: CDR1 SGHAT, CDR2 FQNNGV. V lost 1 base and J lost 5; bases outside the gene matches: 3. The protocol was immunoSEQ multiplex PCR, while the TCRdb copy is restricted to in-frame clones and leaves out a portion. The sample consists of fewer than 300,000 clones, around 90% of them appearing once. The sequencing sample was made of peripheral blood. This TCR came from a man between 18 and 29 years old with active or convalescent COVID-19. The chain couples TRBV11-2 to TRBJ2-5; 8 nucleotides line up with TRBD2. The CDR3 is CASSLVGGAETQYF. CDR3 nucleotide sequence: TGTGCCAGCAGCTTAGTCGGGGGGGCGGAGACCCAGTACTTC.